This is a list of T cell receptor beta chains from one sample in a study of T-cell reconstitution after alpha-beta-depleted transplantation in children. TCRdb recomputed calls from the PCR reads with MiXCR, one row per CDR3 protein. Among around 420,000 distinct CDR3 sequences listed, roughly 16% were seen once. The specimen was PBMCs, mostly from graft donor cells, collected 360 days after TCRalphabeta/CD19-depleted stem cell transplant. These receptors were obtained from a boy less than two years old who had a stem cell transplant for Wiskott-Aldrich syndrome, so the T cells may come from the graft donor. The CDR3 runs from the conserved cysteine through the conserved F or W. A D gene is named only where the DNA matches it firmly. The size field is filled for only some rows; it gives once, few, many or a size class.

>TRBJ2-5|TRBV7-9|-|17|TRBD2
TGTGCCAGCAGCTCACGGGGACTAGCGACTTGGGGAGAGACCCAGTACTTC
CASSSRGLATWGETQYF
>TRBJ1-4|TRBV6-5|few|14|-
TGTGCCAGCAGTTATGGACAGACTAATGAAAAACTGTTTTTT
CASSYGQTNEKLFF
>TRBJ1-2|TRBV2|few|16|-
TGTGCCAGCAGTGAAGAGGGCGGGTACTTCGGCTATGGCTACACCTTC
CASSEEGGYFGYGYTF
>TRBJ1-3|TRBV20-1|few|13|-
TGCAGTGCTAGCCGACATCTTGGAAACACCATATATTTT
CSASRHLGNTIYF
>TRBJ2-6|TRBV12-3/TRBV12-4|-|16|-
TGTGCCAGCAGACCCCCGGGTTTCTCTGGGGCCAACGTCCTGACTTTC
CASRPPGFSGANVLTF
>TRBJ1-5|TRBV12-3/TRBV12-4|-|12|-
TGTGCCAGCAGTTTAAAGGGTTTGTCCCAGCATTTT
CASSLKGLSQHF
>TRBJ2-3|TRBV6-1|many|14|-
TGTGCCAGCAGTGAAATACCAGACACAGATACGCAGTATTTT
CASSEIPDTDTQYF
>TRBJ1-1|TRBV7-8|-|13|-
TGTGCCAGCAGTTCTCGGGCGAACACTGAAGCTTTCTTT
CASSSRANTEAFF
>TRBJ2-7|TRBV25-1|-|12|-
TGTGCCAGCAGTGATGAACCTTACGAGCAGTACTTC
CASSDEPYEQYF
>TRBJ2-5|TRBV9|few|14|-
TGTGCCAGCAGCGTAGACGGGAGTTACGAGACCCAGTACTTC
CASSVDGSYETQYF
>TRBJ2-5|TRBV7-2|-|15|TRBD1
TGTGCCAGCAGCTTAACAGGGGTGGTTGGAGAGACCCAGTACTTC
CASSLTGVVGETQYF
>TRBJ2-1|TRBV30|few|15|-
TGTGCCTGGAGTGTTTTGAGGGCCGCCTACAATGAGCAGTTCTTC
CAWSVLRAAYNEQFF
>TRBJ1-2|TRBV12-3/TRBV12-4|-|19|-
TGTGCCAGCAGTCCTTGGAATTGGCTTTCGAACAGACTCAACTATGGCTACACCTTC
CASSPWNWLSNRLNYGYTF
>TRBJ1-4|TRBV10-3|-|15|TRBD1
TGTGCCATCAGCAGACAGGGTCCAACTAATGAAAAACTGTTTTTT
CAISRQGPTNEKLFF
>TRBJ2-7|TRBV2|-|14|-
TGTGCCATCCCGGCCCTCCAGCCGCCCTACGAGCAGTACTTC
CAIPALQPPYEQYF
>TRBJ2-5|TRBV7-9|-|14|TRBD2
TGTGCCAGCAGCTACGGGACTATCCAAGAGACCCAGTACTTC
CASSYGTIQETQYF
>TRBJ2-1|TRBV7-2|-|15|TRBD2
TGTGCCAGCAGCATCTCCGGGACTAGTAGTCATGAGCAGTTCTTC
CASSISGTSSHEQFF
>TRBJ2-1|TRBV2|-|12|-
TGTGCCAGCAGTGAAGCTTACCCCTCACCGTTCTTC
CASSEAYPSPFF
>TRBJ2-7|TRBV5-5|few|12|-
TGTGCCAGCAGCTTGGGGACAGCTAAGCAGTACTTC
CASSLGTAKQYF
>TRBJ2-1|TRBV27|few|16|TRBD1
TGTGCCAGCAGTTTACTCCGGGACAGGGGGATGAATGAGCAGTTCTTC
CASSLLRDRGMNEQFF
>TRBJ2-1|TRBV19|-|16|-
TGTGCCAGTAGAAGACAGGGAGGGAGCTCCTACAATGAGCAGTTCTTC
CASRRQGGSSYNEQFF
>TRBJ2-7|TRBV7-9|-|11|-
TGTGCCAGCAGCTTACAGTTCGAGCAGTACTTC
CASSLQFEQYF